The rows below give T cell receptor beta chains drawn from one sample of a study of cytomegalovirus exposure and HLA in healthy donors. Libraries were prepared by immunoSEQ multiplex PCR; TCRdb keeps only in-frame clonotypes and omits some of them. The sample records approximately 170,000 clones, about 76% being singletons. The sequenced material came from PBMCs. These receptors were taken from a male donor in good health and CMV-seropositive. Both conserved end residues are part of each CDR3. D genes are given only for firm matches. Clone size is given for some rows only: seen once, a few or many times, or a class if the clone is expanded.

cdr3_aa: CASSHRGGYEQYF; cdr3_nt: TGTGCCAGCAGCCATAGGGGTGGTTACGAGCAGTACTTC; v_call: TRBV27; clone_size: few; d_call: -; j_call: TRBJ2-7
cdr3_aa: CASSYRGARGETQYF; cdr3_nt: TGTGCCAGCAGTTACAGAGGCGCAAGGGGAGAGACCCAGTACTTC; v_call: TRBV6-5; clone_size: -; d_call: -; j_call: TRBJ2-5
cdr3_aa: CASSYPGLDTEAFF; cdr3_nt: TGTGCCAGCAGCTACCCGGGGTTGGACACTGAAGCTTTCTTT; v_call: TRBV7-9; clone_size: -; d_call: -; j_call: TRBJ1-1
cdr3_aa: CASSLGGWGDRGTDTQYF; cdr3_nt: TGTGCCAGCAGCTTAGGGGGTTGGGGGGACAGAGGCACAGATACGCAGTATTTT; v_call: TRBV11-2; clone_size: -; d_call: -; j_call: TRBJ2-3
cdr3_aa: CAAQGSGLDSPLHF; cdr3_nt: TGTGCCGCCCAGGGCTCAGGGTTGGATTCACCCCTCCACTTT; v_call: TRBV10-3; clone_size: -; d_call: -; j_call: TRBJ1-6
cdr3_aa: CASSEWRTSGGYNEQFF; cdr3_nt: TGTGCCAGCAGTGAATGGAGGACTAGCGGGGGCTACAATGAGCAGTTCTTC; v_call: TRBV6-1; clone_size: -; d_call: TRBD2; j_call: TRBJ2-1
cdr3_aa: CSVDTSGTGELFF; cdr3_nt: TGCAGCGTTGACACTAGCGGCACCGGGGAGCTGTTTTTT; v_call: TRBV29-1; clone_size: few; d_call: TRBD2; j_call: TRBJ2-2
cdr3_aa: CASSFGGEYGYTF; cdr3_nt: TGTGCCAGCTCTTTTGGGGGCGAATATGGCTACACCTTC; v_call: TRBV7-9; clone_size: once; d_call: -; j_call: TRBJ1-2
cdr3_aa: CASSRLLEAEQFF; cdr3_nt: TGTGCCAGCAGCCGTCTACTAGAAGCTGAGCAGTTCTTC; v_call: TRBV6-4; clone_size: -; d_call: -; j_call: TRBJ2-1
cdr3_aa: CASSLSGQGGYEQYF; cdr3_nt: TGTGCCAGCAGCTTAAGCGGCCAGGGAGGATACGAGCAGTACTTC; v_call: TRBV11-3; clone_size: -; d_call: -; j_call: TRBJ2-7
cdr3_aa: CAISDKAGGYNEQFF; cdr3_nt: TGTGCCATCAGTGATAAAGCGGGGGGGTACAATGAGCAGTTCTTC; v_call: TRBV10-3; clone_size: -; d_call: TRBD2; j_call: TRBJ2-1
cdr3_aa: CAISTQRAGDTQYF; cdr3_nt: TGTGCCATCAGCACACAGAGGGCGGGAGATACGCAGTATTTT; v_call: TRBV10-3; clone_size: -; d_call: -; j_call: TRBJ2-3
cdr3_aa: CASSQFSVMNTEAFF; cdr3_nt: TGTGCCAGCAGCCAATTTTCAGTCATGAACACTGAAGCTTTCTTT; v_call: TRBV16; clone_size: -; d_call: -; j_call: TRBJ1-1
cdr3_aa: CASRSGASGANVLTF; cdr3_nt: TGTGCCAGCAGGTCAGGGGCCTCTGGGGCCAACGTCCTGACTTTC; v_call: TRBV6-6; clone_size: -; d_call: -; j_call: TRBJ2-6
cdr3_aa: CASSRETGVRGYTF; cdr3_nt: TGTGCCAGCAGCCGCGAGACAGGCGTGAGGGGCTACACCTTC; v_call: TRBV5-8; clone_size: -; d_call: -; j_call: TRBJ1-2
cdr3_aa: CATSSLWTGITNTEAFF; cdr3_nt: TGTGCCACCAGCAGCCTATGGACAGGGATCACGAACACTGAAGCTTTCTTT; v_call: TRBV15; clone_size: many; d_call: TRBD1; j_call: TRBJ1-1
cdr3_aa: CASSRTGYPNTEAFF; cdr3_nt: TGCGCCAGCAGTAGAACAGGGTACCCGAACACTGAAGCTTTCTTT; v_call: TRBV10-1; clone_size: -; d_call: -; j_call: TRBJ1-1
cdr3_aa: CASSPDQGEAFF; cdr3_nt: TGTGCCAGCTCACCCGACCAGGGAGAAGCTTTCTTT; v_call: TRBV18; clone_size: -; d_call: -; j_call: TRBJ1-1
cdr3_aa: CASSLTQGNYGYTF; cdr3_nt: TGTGCCAGCAGCTTAACTCAGGGAAACTATGGCTACACCTTC; v_call: TRBV7-2; clone_size: -; d_call: -; j_call: TRBJ1-2
cdr3_aa: CAWSVRWGRGNYGYTF; cdr3_nt: TGTGCCTGGAGTGTAAGGTGGGGCAGGGGGAACTATGGCTACACCTTC; v_call: TRBV30; clone_size: -; d_call: TRBD1; j_call: TRBJ1-2
cdr3_aa: CASSPERGRQETQYF; cdr3_nt: TGTGCCAGCAGCCCCGAGCGGGGGAGGCAAGAGACCCAGTACTTC; v_call: TRBV7-2; clone_size: few; d_call: TRBD2; j_call: TRBJ2-5
cdr3_aa: CASSLQESWDSPLHF; cdr3_nt: TGTGCCAGCAGTTTACAGGAATCCTGGGATTCACCCCTCCACTTT; v_call: TRBV2; clone_size: -; d_call: -; j_call: TRBJ1-6
cdr3_aa: CSVATRNPNTEAFF; cdr3_nt: TGCAGCGTTGCGACACGTAACCCGAACACTGAAGCTTTCTTT; v_call: TRBV29-1; clone_size: -; d_call: -; j_call: TRBJ1-1
cdr3_aa: CASSQGADQSNEQFF; cdr3_nt: TGTGCCAGCAGCCAAGGGGCCGACCAGTCCAATGAGCAGTTCTTC; v_call: TRBV4-2; clone_size: -; d_call: -; j_call: TRBJ2-1
cdr3_aa: CASSPYRNTEAFF; cdr3_nt: TGTGCCAGCAGCCCCTACAGAAACACTGAAGCTTTCTTT; v_call: TRBV7-2; clone_size: -; d_call: -; j_call: TRBJ1-1
cdr3_aa: CASSYHGQENF; cdr3_nt: TGTGCCAGCAGTTACCACGGACAGGAGAACTTC; v_call: TRBV6-5; clone_size: few; d_call: TRBD1; j_call: TRBJ1-2
cdr3_aa: CASSLGGARGSPLHF; cdr3_nt: TGTGCCAGCAGCTTGGGCGGGGCGAGGGGCTCACCCCTCCACTTT; v_call: TRBV5-8; clone_size: -; d_call: -; j_call: TRBJ1-6
cdr3_aa: CASSVVERNTEAFF; cdr3_nt: TGTGCCAGCAGCGTAGTTGAGAGGAACACTGAAGCTTTCTTT; v_call: TRBV9; clone_size: -; d_call: -; j_call: TRBJ1-1
cdr3_aa: CASRTQSTQGPYEQYF; cdr3_nt: TGTGCCAGCAGAACCCAAAGCACTCAGGGGCCCTACGAGCAGTACTTC; v_call: TRBV7-2; clone_size: -; d_call: -; j_call: TRBJ2-7
cdr3_aa: CASSQGETQYF; cdr3_nt: TGTGCCAGCAGCCAGGGTGAGACCCAGTACTTC; v_call: TRBV7-8; clone_size: -; d_call: -; j_call: TRBJ2-5
cdr3_aa: CASSYSVGGIEQFF; cdr3_nt: TGTGCCAGCAGTTACTCGGTTGGGGGGATTGAGCAGTTCTTC; v_call: TRBV6-5; clone_size: -; d_call: -; j_call: TRBJ2-1
cdr3_aa: CASSQGHGGAFF; cdr3_nt: TGTGCCAGCAGCCAGGGTCACGGGGGAGCTTTCTTT; v_call: TRBV4-2; clone_size: few; d_call: -; j_call: TRBJ1-1
cdr3_aa: CASSSPGQGTGELFF; cdr3_nt: TGTGCCAGCAGCTCACCGGGACAGGGAACCGGGGAGCTGTTTTTT; v_call: TRBV9; clone_size: -; d_call: TRBD1; j_call: TRBJ2-2
cdr3_aa: CASSSATAVVEKLFF; cdr3_nt: TGTGCCAGCAGTTCTGCGACGGCGGTGGTGGAAAAACTGTTTTTT; v_call: TRBV6-5; clone_size: -; d_call: -; j_call: TRBJ1-4
cdr3_aa: CAWSTGYDNSPLHF; cdr3_nt: TGTGCCTGGAGTACGGGGTATGATAATTCACCCCTCCACTTT; v_call: TRBV30; clone_size: -; d_call: -; j_call: TRBJ1-6
cdr3_aa: CASSPTSGNSYEQYF; cdr3_nt: TGTGCCAGTAGTCCCACTAGCGGGAACTCCTACGAGCAGTACTTC; v_call: TRBV19; clone_size: -; d_call: TRBD2; j_call: TRBJ2-7
cdr3_aa: CASSDGLARTTDTQYF; cdr3_nt: TGTGCCAGCAGTGACGGCCTAGCGAGGACCACAGATACGCAGTATTTT; v_call: TRBV2; clone_size: few; d_call: -; j_call: TRBJ2-3
cdr3_aa: CASSIRGESNQPQHF; cdr3_nt: TGTGCCAGTAGTATACGGGGAGAGAGCAATCAGCCCCAGCATTTT; v_call: TRBV19; clone_size: -; d_call: -; j_call: TRBJ1-5
cdr3_aa: CASSLVQGGGETQYF; cdr3_nt: TGCGCCAGCAGCTTGGTCCAGGGAGGAGGGGAGACCCAGTACTTC; v_call: TRBV5-1; clone_size: -; d_call: -; j_call: TRBJ2-5
cdr3_aa: CASSAGERGYNEQFF; cdr3_nt: TGTGCCAGCAGCGCGGGGGAGCGGGGTTACAATGAGCAGTTCTTC; v_call: TRBV9; clone_size: -; d_call: TRBD2; j_call: TRBJ2-1
cdr3_aa: CASSWTGAGGYTF; cdr3_nt: TGTGCCAGCAGTTGGACAGGGGCGGGGGGCTACACCTTC; v_call: TRBV7-9; clone_size: once; d_call: TRBD1; j_call: TRBJ1-2
cdr3_aa: CASSRGEVNTEAFF; cdr3_nt: TGTGCCAGCAGCCGGGGGGAGGTGAACACTGAAGCTTTCTTT; v_call: TRBV5-5; clone_size: -; d_call: -; j_call: TRBJ1-1
cdr3_aa: CASSGSTGGYGYTF; cdr3_nt: TGTGCCAGCAGTGGCTCGACAGGGGGCTATGGCTACACCTTC; v_call: TRBV2; clone_size: -; d_call: TRBD1; j_call: TRBJ1-2
cdr3_aa: CAIGTGAQYF; cdr3_nt: TGTGCCATCGGGACAGGGGCGCAGTATTTT; v_call: TRBV10-3; clone_size: -; d_call: TRBD1; j_call: TRBJ2-3
cdr3_aa: CASSISADGYTF; cdr3_nt: TGTGCCAGCAGTATAAGCGCTGATGGCTACACCTTC; v_call: TRBV2; clone_size: -; d_call: -; j_call: TRBJ1-2
cdr3_aa: CASSPSPDTEAFF; cdr3_nt: TGTGCCAGCTCACCATCCCCGGACACTGAAGCTTTCTTT; v_call: TRBV18; clone_size: -; d_call: -; j_call: TRBJ1-1
cdr3_aa: CASSVQLAGTLSTDTQYF; cdr3_nt: TGTGCCAGCAGTGTTCAGCTAGCGGGGACTCTAAGCACAGATACGCAGTATTTT; v_call: TRBV2; clone_size: -; d_call: TRBD2; j_call: TRBJ2-3
cdr3_aa: CAWSVDSPEQYF; cdr3_nt: TGTGCCTGGAGTGTGGACTCCCCGGAGCAGTACTTC; v_call: TRBV30; clone_size: -; d_call: -; j_call: TRBJ2-7
cdr3_aa: CASSEGTGEARGLLYEQYF; cdr3_nt: TGTGCCAGCAGTGAGGGGACAGGAGAGGCCAGGGGACTACTCTACGAGCAGTACTTC; v_call: TRBV2; clone_size: -; d_call: -; j_call: TRBJ2-7
cdr3_aa: CASSRTGSAFF; cdr3_nt: TGCGCCAGCAGTCGTACCGGGTCCGCGTTTTTT; v_call: TRBV23-1; clone_size: -; d_call: -; j_call: TRBJ1-4
cdr3_aa: CASRVAGDTGELFF; cdr3_nt: TGCGCCAGCAGAGTAGCGGGCGACACCGGGGAGCTGTTTTTT; v_call: TRBV10-2; clone_size: -; d_call: TRBD2; j_call: TRBJ2-2
cdr3_aa: CASSSNRGHEQYF; cdr3_nt: TGCGCCAGCAGCTCGAACAGGGGGCACGAGCAGTACTTC; v_call: TRBV5-1; clone_size: -; d_call: TRBD1; j_call: TRBJ2-7
cdr3_aa: CASGAGLPQETQYF; cdr3_nt: TGTGCTAGTGGCGCGGGACTACCTCAAGAGACCCAGTACTTC; v_call: TRBV12-5; clone_size: -; d_call: TRBD2; j_call: TRBJ2-5
cdr3_aa: CASSPWDRGLSDGYTF; cdr3_nt: TGTGCCAGCAGCCCTTGGGACAGGGGACTGTCGGATGGCTACACCTTC; v_call: TRBV2; clone_size: -; d_call: TRBD1; j_call: TRBJ1-2
cdr3_aa: CASSQRSGPRGTGELFF; cdr3_nt: TGTGCTAGCAGCCAACGGTCCGGACCTAGGGGGACCGGGGAGCTGTTTTTT; v_call: TRBV7-7; clone_size: once; d_call: -; j_call: TRBJ2-2
cdr3_aa: CAWTGGAIPGELFF; cdr3_nt: TGTGCCTGGACCGGGGGGGCGATCCCCGGGGAGCTGTTTTTT; v_call: TRBV30; clone_size: -; d_call: TRBD2; j_call: TRBJ2-2
cdr3_aa: CASSQDGRGSGNYGYTF; cdr3_nt: TGTGCCAGCAGCCAAGATGGGCGGGGCTCAGGAAACTATGGCTACACCTTC; v_call: TRBV4-2; clone_size: few; d_call: -; j_call: TRBJ1-2
cdr3_aa: CASMWTSGGATDNEQFF; cdr3_nt: TGTGCCAGCATGTGGACTAGCGGGGGGGCGACCGACAATGAGCAGTTCTTC; v_call: TRBV2; clone_size: -; d_call: TRBD2; j_call: TRBJ2-1
cdr3_aa: CTSSQVSLPPWAYGYTF; cdr3_nt: TGCACCAGCAGCCAGGTCTCCCTCCCACCTTGGGCCTATGGCTACACCTTC; v_call: TRBV1; clone_size: once; d_call: -; j_call: TRBJ1-2